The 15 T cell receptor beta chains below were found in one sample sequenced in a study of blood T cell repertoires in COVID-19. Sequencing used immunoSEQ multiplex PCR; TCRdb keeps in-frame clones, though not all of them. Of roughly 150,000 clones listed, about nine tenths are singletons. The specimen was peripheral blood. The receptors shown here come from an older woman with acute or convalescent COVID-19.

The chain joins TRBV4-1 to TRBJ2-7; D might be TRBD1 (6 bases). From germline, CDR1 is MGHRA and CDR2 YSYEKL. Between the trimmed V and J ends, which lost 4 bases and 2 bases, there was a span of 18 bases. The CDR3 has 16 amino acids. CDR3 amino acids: CASSPRDTRLTYEQYF. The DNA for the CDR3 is TGCGCCAGCAGCCCTAGGGACACCCGGTTAACCTACGAGCAGTACTTC.

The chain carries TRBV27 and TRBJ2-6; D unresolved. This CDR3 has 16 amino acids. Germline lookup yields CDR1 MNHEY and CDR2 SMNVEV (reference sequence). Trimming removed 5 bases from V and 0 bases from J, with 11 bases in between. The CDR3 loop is CASSPIVGSGANVLTF. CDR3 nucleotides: TGTGCCAGCAGTCCAATCGTCGGCTCTGGGGCCAACGTCCTGACTTTC.

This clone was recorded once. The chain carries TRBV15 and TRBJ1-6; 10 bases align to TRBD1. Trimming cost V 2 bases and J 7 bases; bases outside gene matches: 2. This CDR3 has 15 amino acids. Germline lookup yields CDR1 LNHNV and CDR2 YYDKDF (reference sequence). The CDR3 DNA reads TGTGCCACCAGCAGACCGGGACAGGGGAATTCACCCCTCCACTTT. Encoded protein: CATSRPGQGNSPLHF.

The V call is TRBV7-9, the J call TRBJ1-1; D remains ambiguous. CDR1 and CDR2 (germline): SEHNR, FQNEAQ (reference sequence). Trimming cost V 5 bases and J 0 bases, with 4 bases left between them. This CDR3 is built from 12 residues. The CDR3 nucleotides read TGTGCCAGCAGCCAGGTGAACACTGAAGCTTTCTTT. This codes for CASSQVNTEAFF.

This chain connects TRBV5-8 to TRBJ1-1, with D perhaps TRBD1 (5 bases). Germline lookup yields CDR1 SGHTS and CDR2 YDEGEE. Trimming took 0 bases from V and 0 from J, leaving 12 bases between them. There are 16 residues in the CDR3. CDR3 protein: CASSLGQGLMNTEAFF. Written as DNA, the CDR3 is TGTGCCAGCAGCTTGGGCCAGGGACTTATGAACACTGAAGCTTTCTTT. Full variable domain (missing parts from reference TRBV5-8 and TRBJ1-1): EAGVTQSPTHLIKTRGQQATLRCSPISGHTSVYWYQQALGLGLQFLLWYDEGEERNRGNFPPRFSGRQFPNYSSELNVNALELEDSALYLCASSLGQGLMNTEAFFGQGTRLTVV.

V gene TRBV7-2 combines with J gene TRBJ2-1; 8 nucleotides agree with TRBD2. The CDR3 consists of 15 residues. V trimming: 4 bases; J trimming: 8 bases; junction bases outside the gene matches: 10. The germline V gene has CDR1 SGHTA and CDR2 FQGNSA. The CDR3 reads CASSSSNQAGDEQFF. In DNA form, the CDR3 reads TGTGCCAGCAGCTCCAGCAACCAAGCGGGGGATGAGCAGTTCTTC.

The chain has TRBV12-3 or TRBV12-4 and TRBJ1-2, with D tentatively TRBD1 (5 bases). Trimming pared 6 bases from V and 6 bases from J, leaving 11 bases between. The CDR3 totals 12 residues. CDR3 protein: CASSPRGNGYTF. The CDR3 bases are TGTGCCAGCAGCCCTCGGGGGAATGGCTACACCTTC.

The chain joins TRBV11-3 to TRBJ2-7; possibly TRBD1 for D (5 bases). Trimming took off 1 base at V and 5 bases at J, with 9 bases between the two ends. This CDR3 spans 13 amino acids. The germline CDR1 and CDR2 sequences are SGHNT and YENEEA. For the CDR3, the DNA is TGTGCCAGCAGCTTAGCCTCAGGGAACGAGCAGTACTTC. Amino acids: CASSLASGNEQYF.

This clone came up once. For the CDR3, the DNA is TGTGCCAGCAGCTTAGGTCCAGGGAGGTACGAGACCCAGTACTTC. This gives the protein CASSLGPGRYETQYF. The chain uses TRBV7-2 and TRBJ2-5, with a possible D match to TRBD2 (6 bases). Trimming cost V 1 base and J 5 bases, with 14 bases left between them. CDR1 SGHTA and CDR2 FQGNSA come from the germline V gene. This CDR3 has 15 residues.

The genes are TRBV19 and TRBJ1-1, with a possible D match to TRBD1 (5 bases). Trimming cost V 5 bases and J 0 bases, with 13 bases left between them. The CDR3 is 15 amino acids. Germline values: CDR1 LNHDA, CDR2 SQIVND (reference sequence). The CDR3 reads CASSPQTALNTEAFF. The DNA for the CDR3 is TGTGCCAGTAGTCCGCAGACAGCATTGAACACTGAAGCTTTCTTT. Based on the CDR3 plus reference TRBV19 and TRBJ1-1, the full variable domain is DGGITQSPKYLFRKEGQNVTLSCEQNLNHDAMYWYRQDPGQGLRLIYYSQIVNDFQKGDIAEGYSVSREKKESFPLTVTSAQKNPTAFYLCASSPQTALNTEAFFGQGTRLTVV.

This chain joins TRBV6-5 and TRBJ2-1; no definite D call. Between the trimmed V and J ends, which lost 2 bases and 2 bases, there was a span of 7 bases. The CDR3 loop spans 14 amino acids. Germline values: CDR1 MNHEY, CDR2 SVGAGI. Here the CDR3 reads CASSYGEPYNEQFF. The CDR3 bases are TGTGCCAGCAGTTACGGTGAGCCCTACAATGAGCAGTTCTTC.

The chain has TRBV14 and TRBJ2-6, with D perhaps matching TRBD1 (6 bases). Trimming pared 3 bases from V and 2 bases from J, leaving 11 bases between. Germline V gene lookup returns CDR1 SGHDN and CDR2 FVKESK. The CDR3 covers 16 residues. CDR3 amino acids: CASSQWQGTGANVLTF. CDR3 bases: TGTGCCAGCAGCCAGTGGCAGGGGACTGGGGCCAACGTCCTGACTTTC.

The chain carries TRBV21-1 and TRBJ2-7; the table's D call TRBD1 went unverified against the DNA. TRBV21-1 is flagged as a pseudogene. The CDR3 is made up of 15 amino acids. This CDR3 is CASSKGARGYYEQYV. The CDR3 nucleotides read TGTGCCAGCAGCAAAGGGGCGAGGGGGTATTACGAGCAGTACGTC.

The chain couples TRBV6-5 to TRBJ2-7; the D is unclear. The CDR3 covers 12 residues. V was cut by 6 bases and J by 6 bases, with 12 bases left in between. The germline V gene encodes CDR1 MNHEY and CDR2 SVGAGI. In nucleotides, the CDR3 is TGTGCCAGCAGATTAAATATCGGCGAGCAGTACTTC. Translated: CASRLNIGEQYF.

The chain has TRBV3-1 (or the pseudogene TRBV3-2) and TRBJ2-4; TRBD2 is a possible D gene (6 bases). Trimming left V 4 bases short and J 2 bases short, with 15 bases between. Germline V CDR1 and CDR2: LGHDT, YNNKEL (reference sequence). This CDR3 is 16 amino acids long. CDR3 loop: CASSPQTGRTKNIQYF. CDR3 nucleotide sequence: TGTGCCAGCAGCCCCCAAACGGGGAGGACCAAAAACATTCAGTACTTC.